The clone carrying this T cell receptor beta chain was counted a few times. Its antigen is undetermined. The record originates from a study of glioma-infiltrating T cells. Trimming left V 5 bases short and J 4 bases short, with 1 base between. There are 10 residues in the CDR3. CDR1 and CDR2 (germline): LNHDA, SQIVND (reference sequence). The iRepertoire nested amplicon-rescue multiplex PCR amplified TCR alpha and beta CDR3s from RNA. Input was about 85-400 ng of tissue mRNA or PBMC total RNA. TCRdb redid the calling of the multiplex PCR reads with MiXCR, one entry per CDR3 protein. The sample includes 100,000 to 150,000 distinct CDR3 sequences, around a quarter of them seen just once. Study results and caveats: Tissue and blood shared very few CDR3 sequences. Above-expected tissue-blood divergence occurred in all gliomas, most in low-grade ones.

The receptor's source is a human donor with low-grade glioma or glioblastoma, undergoing nonglioma brain surgery, or in good health (not recorded which). The specimen was glioma tissue, nonneoplastic brain tissue, or PBMCs (not recorded which). This rearrangement joins TRBV19 to TRBJ2-3, with unresolved D. The CDR3 spells CASSADTQYF. The CDR3 nucleotides are TGTGCCAGTAGTGCAGATACGCAGTATTTT.